What follows are 2 T cell receptor beta chains derived from one specimen sequenced in a study of beta chain features in type 1 diabetes. The study reverse transcribed the entire isolated RNA, so it sequenced expressed TCRB transcripts. Libraries were prepared by immunoSEQ multiplex PCR; TCRdb keeps only in-frame clonotypes and omits some of them. The sample lists 150,000 or so clones, approximately 52% occurring once. The sample consisted of Tregs from blood. Source of these receptors: a man aged 18 to 29 in good health.

Only one count was recorded for this clone. J is TRBJ1-4 and V is TRBV29-1; TRBD1 might be the D (5 bases). The CDR3 is 13 amino acids. The ends were cut back, 6 bases at V and 0 bases at J, with 8 bases in the middle. Per the germline V gene, CDR1 is SQVTM and CDR2 is ANQGSEA. DNA of the CDR3: TGCAGCGTGGGGGGGGCAACTAATGAAAAACTGTTTTTT. Translated: CSVGGATNEKLFF.

The chain is built from TRBV7-9 and TRBJ1-2; D unresolved. Deletions cut 7 bases from V and 3 bases from J, with 18 bases between. This CDR3 region has 15 residues. Germline V gene sequence: CDR1 SEHNR, CDR2 FQNEAQ (reference sequence). CDR3: CASTQKKEDYYGYTF. The CDR3 DNA sequence: TGTGCCAGCACCCAAAAAAAGGAGGACTACTATGGCTACACCTTC.